This T cell receptor (beta chain) was identified during a study of T cell repertoires in cytomegalovirus infection. The CDR3 sequence is 17 residues long. Trimming removed 4 bases from V and 4 bases from J, with 20 bases in between. Germline CDR1 MNHEY, CDR2 SVGEGT. This clonotype was seen a few times. Its antigen is unidentified. Using its own MiXCR run on the reads, TCRdb lists one record per CDR3 protein. The sample holds about 360,000 distinct CDR3 sequences; just under 35% are singletons and the top ten take approximately 13%. Sequences were derived from cultured PBMCs, sampled from culture after CMV antigen stimulation. The V call is TRBV6-2 or TRBV6-3, the J call TRBJ2-1, with D unclear. This clonotype was sampled from a human donor in good health (CMV status not recorded). Some clones in this sample may be carry-over from other donors' samples. CDR3 amino acids: CASSSPQVIGRYNEQFF. The CDR3, as DNA: TGTGCCAGCAGTTCCCCCCAAGTAATTGGCCGTTACAATGAGCAGTTCTTC.